Listed here are 29 T cell receptor beta chains from one sample, sequenced in a study of CD8+ T cells in alopecia areata. This sample's treatment: oral pan-JAK inhibitor, 5-10 mg twice daily. cDNA reverse transcribed from extracted RNA served as the sequencing template. Produced via immunoSEQ multiplex PCR; TCRdb's table is partial and in-frame only. The repertoire holds 190,000 or so clones, with about three fifths as singletons. The source material was CD8+ T cells sorted from blood, sampled at week 24, from a patient treated with tofacitinib. These receptors all come from a human donor with alopecia areata.

The rearrangement uses TRBV29-1 and TRBJ1-5, with unresolved D. In germline, CDR1 is SQVTM, CDR2 ANQGSEA. There are 15 residues in the CDR3. Trimming left V 6 bases short and J 0 bases short, with 15 bases between. The CDR3 coding sequence is TGCAGCGTCGCACCAAGGATACATAGCAATCAGCCCCAGCATTTT. It yields the protein CSVAPRIHSNQPQHF.

This chain connects TRBV27 to TRBJ2-3; tentative D call: TRBD2 (6 bases). Germline values: CDR1 MNHEY, CDR2 SMNVEV (reference sequence). V lost 5 bases and J 4 bases, leaving 19 bases between the germline ends. The CDR3 length is 16 residues. The CDR3 region has the DNA TGTGCCAGCAGTCCTCTCGGAGGGCCTAGCGCAGATACGCAGTATTTT. This gives the protein CASSPLGGPSADTQYF.

This clone has only a few counts. This sequence joins TRBV29-1 and TRBJ2-7; the match to TRBD2 covers 9 bases. The CDR3 runs to 14 residues. V lost 1 base, J lost 5 bases, and 6 bases stayed unmatched. Per germline, CDR1 SQVTM and CDR2 ANQGSEA. The CDR3, as DNA: TGCAGCGTTGAAGGGGCTAGCGGGGTAAACGAGCAGTACTTC. Encoded protein: CSVEGASGVNEQYF.

J is TRBJ2-1 and V is TRBV29-1; no reliable D call. The CDR3 sequence is 17 residues long. The V gene's germline CDR1 is SQVTM and CDR2 ANQGSEA. Trimming took off 6 bases at V and 0 bases at J, with 21 bases between the two ends. In nucleotides, the CDR3 is TGCAGCGTCCGAATACTGCAAGTGCTAAGCTCCTACAATGAGCAGTTCTTC. It codes for CSVRILQVLSSYNEQFF.

This chain links TRBV7-8 with TRBJ2-2, with D unclear. V lost 3 bases, J lost 2 bases, and 13 bases lay in between. Germline CDR1 reads SGHVS; CDR2 reads FQNEAQ. CDR3 length: 16 amino acids. The CDR3 coding sequence is TGTGCCAGCAGCTTTTTCGGCGGCTCTAACACCGGGGAGCTGTTTTTT. It specifies CASSFFGGSNTGELFF.

This chain uses TRBV6-6 with TRBJ2-5, with D perhaps matching TRBD1 (5 bases). Germline CDR1 MNHNY, CDR2 SVGAGI (reference sequence). This CDR3 is 12 amino acids long. V was shortened by 11 bases and J by 5 bases, with 15 bases between the two germline ends. The CDR3 sequence is CASGRARETQYF. The CDR3 DNA sequence: TGTGCCTCCGGCAGGGCCCGGGAGACCCAGTACTTC.

V usage is TRBV9 and J usage is TRBJ2-7; maybe TRBD2 (5 bases). Germline V gives CDR1 SGDLS, CDR2 YYNGEE. V gave up 0 bases and J gave up 2 bases, with 9 bases separating them. CDR3 length: 14 residues. The CDR3 here is CASSVVDYPYEQYF. In DNA form, the CDR3 reads TGTGCCAGCAGCGTAGTCGACTACCCCTACGAGCAGTACTTC.

This chain joins TRBV29-1 and TRBJ2-7; TRBD1 aligns across 8 bases. Germline V gene lookup returns CDR1 SQVTM and CDR2 ANQGSEA. The J segment lost 0 bases and the V segment lost 6 bases, leaving 4 bases of the junction unmatched. CDR3 length: 13 residues. Here the CDR3 reads CSVRTGLSYEQYF. The DNA for the CDR3 is TGCAGCGTGCGGACAGGGCTCTCCTACGAGCAGTACTTC.

The chain couples TRBV4-1 to TRBJ1-4; tentative D call: TRBD1 (5 bases). CDR1 MGHRA and CDR2 YSYEKL come from the germline V gene. The CDR3 length is 13 residues. V lost 6 bases, J lost 5 bases, and 10 bases lay in between. The CDR3 protein is CASRTDLNEKLFF. The CDR3 DNA follows: TGCGCCAGCAGGACAGATTTGAATGAAAAACTGTTTTTT.

The sample holds a few counts of this clone. The chain combines TRBV10-3 with TRBJ2-7, with TRBD1 matching over 9 bases. J was trimmed by 2 bases and V by 4 bases; bases with no gene match: 0. Germline assignment: CDR1 ENHRY and CDR2 SYGVKD. The CDR3 contains 13 residues. The CDR3 DNA reads TGTGCCATCAGTGGGGACAGGGCCTACGAGCAGTACTTC. Amino acids: CAISGDRAYEQYF.

The sample holds a few counts of this clone. The genes are TRBV7-9 and TRBJ1-4, with D unresolved. This CDR3 contains 17 residues. Germline CDR1 and CDR2: SEHNR and FQNEAQ (reference sequence). The germline V and J ends were trimmed by 5 bases and 4 bases, with 20 bases remaining between them. The CDR3 DNA reads as TGTGCCAGCAGCACCCCCCAGGAGGTAGATCTTAATGAAAAACTGTTTTTT. It is translated as CASSTPQEVDLNEKLFF.

V gene TRBV29-1 combines with J gene TRBJ2-7, with D possibly matching TRBD1 (6 bases). The CDR3 totals 13 residues. Germline CDR1 SQVTM, CDR2 ANQGSEA. V was trimmed by 2 bases and J by 7 bases, leaving 15 bases between them. CDR3 sequence reads: CSVEHSGVGEQYF. As DNA, the CDR3 is TGCAGCGTTGAACACTCAGGGGTGGGGGAGCAGTACTTC.

The chain links TRBV4-1 to TRBJ1-1, with D perhaps matching TRBD1 (5 bases). This CDR3 comprises 14 residues. V was pared by 4 bases and J by 4 bases, with 13 bases between. Germline values: CDR1 MGHRA, CDR2 YSYEKL. The CDR3: CASSRSLGGTEAFF. The CDR3 region has the DNA TGCGCCAGCAGCCGTTCTCTGGGGGGCACTGAAGCTTTCTTT.

The rearrangement uses TRBV7-9 and TRBJ1-4; the D is unclear. V lost 5 bases and J 5 bases, leaving 9 bases between the germline ends. Germline lookup yields CDR1 SEHNR and CDR2 FQNEAQ (reference sequence). CDR3 length equals 13 residues. CDR3 nucleotide sequence: TGTGCCAGCAGCCATCCCGGCAATGAAAAACTGTTTTTT. Encoded protein: CASSHPGNEKLFF. Supplemented by reference TRBV7-9 and TRBJ1-4, the full variable domain reads DTGVSQNPRHKITKRGQNVTFRCDPISEHNRLYWYRQTLGQGPEFLTYFQNEAQLEKSRLLSDRFSAERPKGSFSTLEIQRTEQGDSAMYLCASSHPGNEKLFFGSGTQLSVL.

About this clone itself: The same CDR3 can be traced to other DNA sequences in this sample. The chain links TRBV27 to TRBJ2-1; 14 bases align to TRBD2. The length of the CDR3 is 15 residues. The V gene end was trimmed by 5 bases and the J gene end by 6 bases; junction bases not matched to a gene: 3. Germline assignment: CDR1 MNHEY and CDR2 SMNVEV (reference sequence). Written as DNA, the CDR3 is TGTGCCAGCAGTCCAGGACTAGCGGGGGGCAATGAGCAGTTCTTC. It specifies CASSPGLAGGNEQFF.

The CDR3 coding sequence is TGTGCCACCGAGGAGACCCAGTACTTC. Translated, it gives CATEETQYF. The chain links TRBV7-9 to TRBJ2-5; D is undetermined. CDR3 length equals 9 residues. Germline lookup yields CDR1 SEHNR and CDR2 FQNEAQ (reference sequence). V was trimmed by 10 bases and J by 5 bases, leaving 5 bases between them.

The chain uses TRBV5-6 and TRBJ1-2; D possibly corresponds to TRBD1 (5 bases). Trimming removed 2 bases at V and 8 bases at J, with 13 bases between. Germline assignment: CDR1 SGHDT and CDR2 YYEEEE. The CDR3 contains 13 residues. In nucleotides, the CDR3 is TGTGCCAGCAGCTTCAAGGGGAGTAGAGGCTACACCTTC. Translation gives CASSFKGSRGYTF.

The chain carries TRBV7-2 and TRBJ1-2; 8 nucleotides line up with TRBD1. Germline values: CDR1 SGHTA, CDR2 FQGNSA. The ends lost 3 bases at V and 7 bases at J; junction bases unmatched: 10. The CDR3 extends over 15 amino acids. The chain's CDR3 is CASSFSPGGASGYTF. For the CDR3, the DNA is TGTGCCAGCAGCTTCTCTCCAGGGGGCGCGAGTGGCTACACCTTC.

The rearrangement uses TRBV30 and TRBJ2-2, with D unresolved. Trimming cost V 3 bases and J 6 bases, with 8 bases left between them. The CDR3 covers 12 residues. CDR1 is GTSNPN, CDR2 SVGIG, per germline (reference sequence). The chain's CDR3 is CAWRGNSGELFF. CDR3 nucleotides: TGTGCCTGGAGGGGGAATTCCGGGGAGCTGTTTTTT. Filled out from reference TRBV30 and TRBJ2-2, the complete variable domain reads SQTIHQWPATLVQPVGSPLSLECTVEGTSNPNLYWYRQAAGRGLQLLFYSVGIGQISSEVPQNLSASRPQDRQFILSSKKLLLSDSGFYLCAWRGNSGELFFGEGSRLTVL.

The J gene is TRBJ2-7, the V gene TRBV29-1; 7 positions match TRBD1. Germline trimming cut 5 bases from V and 1 base from J; bases unmatched to any gene: 8. The CDR3 consists of 14 residues. Germline values: CDR1 SQVTM, CDR2 ANQGSEA. The CDR3 bases are TGCAGCGTTTTAGACAGGGCCACTTCCTACGAGCAGTACTTC. It specifies CSVLDRATSYEQYF.

V is TRBV4-1 and J is TRBJ2-3; no definite D call. CDR1 MGHRA and CDR2 YSYEKL come from the germline V gene. Trimming removed 1 base from V and 7 bases from J, with 9 bases in between. The CDR3 is 13 residues long. CDR3 region: CASSQGQGNTQYF. Here the CDR3 DNA reads TGCGCCAGCAGCCAAGGACAAGGAAATACGCAGTATTTT.

This CDR3 is CSVVGQGAFGQFF. CDR3 bases: TGCAGCGTTGTAGGACAGGGGGCCTTCGGTCAGTTCTTC. V usage is TRBV29-1 and J usage is TRBJ2-1; TRBD1 matches at 11 bases. The CDR3 is made up of 13 amino acids. Germline loops: CDR1 SQVTM, CDR2 ANQGSEA. V was pared by 4 bases and J by 13 bases, with 9 bases of the junction left unmatched.

This chain connects TRBV30 to TRBJ2-5; 8 bases map to TRBD2. V shed 4 bases and J 1 base; nucleotides not matched to a gene: 5. The germline CDR1 and CDR2 sequences are GTSNPN and SVGIG (reference sequence). The CDR3 loop spans 14 amino acids. The CDR3 loop is CAWNGAGAQETQYF. CDR3 coding DNA: TGTGCCTGGAATGGAGCGGGGGCCCAAGAGACCCAGTACTTC.

V gene TRBV30 combines with J gene TRBJ1-2, with a tentative D call TRBD1 (6 bases). Germline-derived CDR1 and CDR2 are GTSNPN and SVGIG (reference sequence). Trimming removed 5 bases from V and 4 bases from J, with 14 bases in between. This CDR3 is built from 13 residues. The CDR3 protein is CAWSTGLLYGYTF. As DNA, the CDR3 is TGTGCCTGGTCGACAGGACTCCTCTATGGCTACACCTTC. Complete variable domain (other parts from reference TRBV30 and TRBJ1-2): SQTIHQWPATLVQPVGSPLSLECTVEGTSNPNLYWYRQAAGRGLQLLFYSVGIGQISSEVPQNLSASRPQDRQFILSSKKLLLSDSGFYLCAWSTGLLYGYTFGSGTRLTVV.

The chain combines TRBV5-1 with TRBJ2-7; maybe TRBD1 (6 bases). Germline V gives CDR1 SGHRS, CDR2 YFSETQ. V was pared by 2 bases and J by 0 bases, with 12 bases between. The CDR3 spans 15 residues. CDR3 in amino acids: CASSLGRGASYEQYF. The CDR3 nucleotides are TGCGCCAGCAGCTTAGGCAGGGGAGCCTCCTACGAGCAGTACTTC.

Comments on this clone: In the same sample, other DNA sequences code for this CDR3. This chain joins TRBV30 and TRBJ1-6; D unclear. Trimming removed 0 bases at V and 10 bases at J, with 4 bases between. The CDR3 has 11 amino acids. From germline, CDR1 is GTSNPN and CDR2 SVGIG (reference sequence). The chain's CDR3 is CAWSVGSPLHF. As DNA, the CDR3 is TGTGCCTGGAGTGTAGGATCACCCCTCCACTTT. The full variable domain, rest sourced from reference TRBV30 and TRBJ1-6, is SQTIHQWPATLVQPVGSPLSLECTVEGTSNPNLYWYRQAAGRGLQLLFYSVGIGQISSEVPQNLSASRPQDRQFILSSKKLLLSDSGFYLCAWSVGSPLHFGNGTRLTVT.

This clone was counted a few times. The chain couples TRBV30 to TRBJ1-2, with D unclear. Trimming shortened V by 3 bases and J by 3 bases, and 8 bases separated the two germline ends. This CDR3 has 12 residues. CDR1 GTSNPN and CDR2 SVGIG come from the germline V gene (reference sequence). CDR3 sequence: CAWRDSDYGYTF. The CDR3 DNA reads TGTGCCTGGAGAGACTCGGACTATGGCTACACCTTC. The variable domain in full, completed from reference TRBV30 and TRBJ1-2, reads SQTIHQWPATLVQPVGSPLSLECTVEGTSNPNLYWYRQAAGRGLQLLFYSVGIGQISSEVPQNLSASRPQDRQFILSSKKLLLSDSGFYLCAWRDSDYGYTFGSGTRLTVV.

This sequence joins TRBV29-1 and TRBJ1-3; 8 nucleotides line up with TRBD1. Germline V CDR1 and CDR2: SQVTM, ANQGSEA. J gave up 2 bases and V 8 bases, and 8 bases lay outside the gene matches. This CDR3 has 14 residues. In DNA form, the CDR3 reads TGCAGCACCCAAGACAGGGGCGCTGGAAACACCATATATTTT. Amino acid sequence: CSTQDRGAGNTIYF.

The gene calls are TRBV10-2 and TRBJ2-7; D may be TRBD2 (6 bases). V gave up 8 bases and J gave up 0 bases, with 17 bases separating them. The CDR3 is 15 residues long. Per germline, CDR1 WSHSY and CDR2 SAAADI. In DNA, the CDR3 is TGCGCCAGCTCGTTCTTCCGGGGGAACTCCTACGAGCAGTACTTC. The encoded protein is CASSFFRGNSYEQYF.